These T cell receptor beta chains were read from a single sample in a study of cytomegalovirus exposure and HLA in healthy donors. Generated by immunoSEQ multiplex PCR, the TCRdb table keeps only in-frame clones and is missing some. The sample records roughly 110,000 clones, about 77% being singletons. Sequencing input: PBMCs. Every receptor here comes from a woman younger than 45 in good health and CMV-seropositive. CDR3s include the opening cysteine and the closing phenylalanine or tryptophan. D genes are given only for firm matches. Rows may omit the clone size; those that give it use once, few, many or a size class.

.	TRBV11-2	few	TRBJ2-7	CASSSPRMTGPEQYF	TGTGCCAGCAGCTCCCCACGAATGACAGGACCCGAGCAGTACTTC
.	TRBV4-1	.	TRBJ1-2	CASSQDAVLGVRGYTF	TGCGCCAGCAGCCAAGACGCGGTTTTAGGGGTCCGCGGCTACACCTTC
.	TRBV5-1	.	TRBJ2-3	CASSFWGDPTDTQYF	TGCGCCAGCAGCTTTTGGGGGGACCCCACAGATACGCAGTATTTT
.	TRBV6-1	.	TRBJ1-1	CASSDGPAGNTEAFF	TGTGCCAGCAGTGATGGGCCGGCGGGGAACACTGAAGCTTTCTTT
TRBD2	TRBV19	.	TRBJ2-1	CASSIVGLAGTYGNEQFF	TGTGCCAGTAGTATAGTGGGACTAGCGGGAACGTATGGCAATGAGCAGTTCTTC
.	TRBV30	.	TRBJ1-1	CAWTPGMGTEAFF	TGTGCCTGGACGCCGGGGATGGGCACTGAAGCTTTCTTT
TRBD1	TRBV27	.	TRBJ2-1	CASSMDRSSYNEQFF	TGTGCCAGCAGTATGGACAGGAGCTCCTACAATGAGCAGTTCTTC
.	TRBV5-1	.	TRBJ2-7	CASSAGRTYEQYF	TGCGCCAGCAGCGCGGGACGAACCTACGAGCAGTACTTC
TRBD2	TRBV15	.	TRBJ2-1	CATSRETAGGVNEQFF	TGTGCCACCAGCAGAGAAACGGCGGGAGGGGTTAATGAGCAGTTCTTC
TRBD1	TRBV2	.	TRBJ1-1	CASSERGQGAIASEAFF	TGTGCCAGCAGTGAAAGGGGACAGGGGGCAATCGCGTCGGAAGCTTTCTTT
TRBD1	TRBV5-1	.	TRBJ2-2	CASSTTGAGGELFF	TGCGCCAGCAGCACCACAGGGGCCGGCGGGGAGCTGTTTTTT
TRBD1	TRBV5-1	.	TRBJ2-7	CASSPVGGQGGNEQYF	TGCGCCAGCAGCCCAGTGGGGGGACAGGGCGGCAACGAGCAGTACTTC
.	TRBV6-4	once	TRBJ2-4	CASSDHGAGIQYF	TGTGCCAGCAGTGACCATGGGGCAGGCATTCAGTACTTC
.	TRBV9	few	TRBJ2-6	CASSVFGGPSGANVLTF	TGTGCCAGCAGCGTATTCGGCGGCCCCTCGGGGGCCAACGTCCTGACTTTC
.	TRBV5-4	few	TRBJ2-1	CASGDWSNNEQFF	TGTGCCAGTGGTGACTGGAGTAACAATGAGCAGTTCTTC
TRBD1	TRBV18	.	TRBJ1-1	CASSATGYTEAFF	TGTGCCAGCTCAGCGACAGGGTACACTGAAGCTTTCTTT
TRBD1	TRBV6-1	.	TRBJ1-5	CASSDQGAWDQPQHF	TGTGCCAGCAGTGACCAGGGGGCGTGGGATCAGCCCCAGCATTTT
TRBD2	TRBV5-1	.	TRBJ2-5	CASSLSPPGGAGGQETQYF	TGCGCCAGCAGCTTGTCTCCTCCTGGGGGTGCGGGGGGACAAGAGACCCAGTACTTC
.	TRBV30	.	TRBJ1-6	CAWSSKRAGNNSPLHF	TGTGCCTGGAGTTCAAAACGAGCAGGGAATAATTCACCCCTCCACTTT
TRBD1	TRBV30	.	TRBJ1-1	CAWSPGQLMNTEAFF	TGTGCCTGGAGCCCGGGACAGCTCATGAACACTGAAGCTTTCTTT
TRBD2	TRBV9	.	TRBJ2-1	CASSVAGGLEQFF	TGTGCCAGCAGCGTAGCGGGGGGGCTTGAGCAGTTCTTC
TRBD2	TRBV7-8	.	TRBJ2-2	CASSFRRPRGGVNTGELFF	TGTGCCAGCAGCTTTCGCCGTCCACGCGGGGGGGTCAACACCGGGGAGCTGTTTTTT
TRBD1	TRBV7-8	.	TRBJ2-3	CASSLKQGTGRSSDTQYF	TGTGCCAGCAGCTTAAAGCAGGGGACAGGGCGATCCTCAGATACGCAGTATTTT
TRBD1	TRBV7-9	.	TRBJ2-4	CASSLTGGRDIQYF	TGTGCCAGCAGCTTAACAGGGGGCAGAGACATTCAGTACTTC
TRBD1	TRBV7-8	.	TRBJ2-1	CASSPWTGNYNEQFF	TGTGCCAGCAGCCCGTGGACAGGGAACTACAATGAGCAGTTCTTC
.	TRBV2	.	TRBJ1-2	CASSDRQGDYGYTF	TGTGCCAGCAGTGACAGGCAGGGCGACTATGGCTACACCTTC
TRBD1	TRBV7-9	.	TRBJ2-7	CASSLDWDSYEQYF	TGTGCCAGCAGCTTAGACTGGGACAGTTACGAGCAGTACTTC
TRBD2	TRBV19	.	TRBJ2-1	CASSMGTSGYNEQFF	TGTGCCAGTAGTATGGGGACTAGCGGATACAATGAGCAGTTCTTC
.	TRBV27	.	TRBJ1-2	CASSPNSGGDGYGYTF	TGTGCCAGCAGTCCCAACTCCGGTGGAGATGGCTATGGCTACACCTTC
TRBD1	TRBV5-1	.	TRBJ1-2	CASSSGQGGGNYGYTF	TGCGCCAGCAGCTCTGGACAGGGGGGGGGTAACTATGGCTACACCTTC
TRBD1	TRBV5-1	.	TRBJ2-3	CASSTIRQGPDTQYF	TGCGCCAGCAGCACAATAAGACAGGGTCCAGATACGCAGTATTTT
TRBD1	TRBV9	.	TRBJ2-7	CASSVDRGTSYEQYF	TGTGCCAGCAGCGTTGACAGGGGGACTTCTTACGAGCAGTACTTC
.	TRBV5-1	.	TRBJ1-5	CASSLVGQYSNQPQHF	TGCGCCAGCAGCTTGGTTGGGCAATATAGCAATCAGCCCCAGCATTTT
.	TRBV6-5	.	TRBJ1-1	CASRSPDRAEAFF	TGTGCCAGCAGGTCCCCCGACAGAGCTGAAGCTTTCTTT
.	TRBV4-1	.	TRBJ2-3	CASSQERSTDTQYF	TGCGCCAGCAGCCAAGAGCGTAGCACAGATACGCAGTATTTT
TRBD1	TRBV5-4	.	TRBJ2-1	CASSHPGQDNEQFF	TGTGCCAGCAGCCATCCCGGACAGGACAATGAGCAGTTCTTC